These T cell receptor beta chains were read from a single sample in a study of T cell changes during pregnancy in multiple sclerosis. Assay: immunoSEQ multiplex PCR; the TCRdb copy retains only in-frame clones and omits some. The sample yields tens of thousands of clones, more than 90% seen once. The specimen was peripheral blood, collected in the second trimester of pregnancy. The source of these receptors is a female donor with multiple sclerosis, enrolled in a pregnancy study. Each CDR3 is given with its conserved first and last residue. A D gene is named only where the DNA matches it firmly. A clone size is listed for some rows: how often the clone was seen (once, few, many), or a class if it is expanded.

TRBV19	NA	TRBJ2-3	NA	TGTGCCAGTAGTATACGTCCAGATACGCAGTATTTT	CASSIRPDTQYF
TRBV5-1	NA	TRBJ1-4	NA	TGCGCCAGCAGCCAAAGTCAGGGGACGACTAATGAAAAACTGTTTTTT	CASSQSQGTTNEKLFF
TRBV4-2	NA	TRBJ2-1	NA	TGTGCCAGCAGCCAAGAATCTATCGTGGTCGCCAACCCTGAGCAGTTCTTC	CASSQESIVVANPEQFF
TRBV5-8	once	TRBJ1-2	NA	TGTGCCAGCAGCCCCGACAGTGGCTACACCTTC	CASSPDSGYTF
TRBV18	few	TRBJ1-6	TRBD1	TGTGCCAGCTCACCACAGGGGGCAGATTCACCCCTCCACTTT	CASSPQGADSPLHF
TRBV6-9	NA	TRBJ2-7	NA	TGTGCCAGCAGTTATTGGGGCCGAGACAAAGAAAAACAGTACTTC	CASSYWGRDKEKQYF
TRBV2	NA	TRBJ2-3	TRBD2	TGTGCCAGCACTAAGCGGGAGGGAAGCACAGATACGCAGTATTTT	CASTKREGSTDTQYF
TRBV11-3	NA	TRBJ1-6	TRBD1	TGTGCCAGCAGCTTAGGGACAGGGGGTTCACCCCTCCACTTT	CASSLGTGGSPLHF
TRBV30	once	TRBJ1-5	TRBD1	TGTGCCTGTGCCATCGGGACAGGGAAAAATCAGCCCCAGCATTTT	CACAIGTGKNQPQHF
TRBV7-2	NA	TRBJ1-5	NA	TGTGCCAGCAGCCGAGAGATGGTTAGCAATCAGCCCCAGCATTTT	CASSREMVSNQPQHF
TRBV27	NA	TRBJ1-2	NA	TGTGCCAGCAGTTTATCTGTTGTTTCAAACTATGGCTACACCTTC	CASSLSVVSNYGYTF
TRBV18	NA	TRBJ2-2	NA	TGTGCCAGCTCACCACTAGCGAACACCGGGGAGCTGTTTTTT	CASSPLANTGELFF
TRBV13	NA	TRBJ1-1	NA	TGTGCCAGCAGCTTTTTCCCGGGACGGGGGATGAACACTGAAGCTTTCTTT	CASSFFPGRGMNTEAFF
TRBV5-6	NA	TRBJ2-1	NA	TGTGCCAGCAGCTTTAAACCGATGCTATTATACAATGAGCAGTTCTTC	CASSFKPMLLYNEQFF
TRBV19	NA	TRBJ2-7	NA	TGTGCCAGTAGTGGTCTGGCAGGGGAGGGGCCTCTCGAGCAGTACTTC	CASSGLAGEGPLEQYF
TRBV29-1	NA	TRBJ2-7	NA	TGCAGCGTTGTCGCAGGGGTGGGCTACGAGCAGTACTTC	CSVVAGVGYEQYF
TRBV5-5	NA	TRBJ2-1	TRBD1	TGTGCCAGCAGCTTGCCCTCCTTCCGGGACAGAAGATACAATGAGCAGTTCTTC	CASSLPSFRDRRYNEQFF
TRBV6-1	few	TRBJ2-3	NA	TGTGCCAGCAGTGGACACCAAGAATCTCCAGATACGCAGTATTTT	CASSGHQESPDTQYF
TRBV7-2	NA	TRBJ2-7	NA	TGTGCCAGCAGCTTCAGTTTTGGGCAGGGATCCTACGAGCAGTACTTC	CASSFSFGQGSYEQYF
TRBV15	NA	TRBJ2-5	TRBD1	TGTGCCACCAGCGTTGGGACAGGGAGTGGTGAGACCCAGTACTTC	CATSVGTGSGETQYF